The rows below give T cell receptor beta chains drawn from one sample of a study of T cells in Graves' hyperthyroidism and ophthalmopathy. TCRdb used MiXCR to reprocess the multiplex PCR reads, holding one entry per CDR3 protein. The sample consists of hundreds of thousands of distinct CDR3 sequences, approximately 23% of them appearing once. The material sequenced was blood. Source of these receptors: a man aged 25 to 40 with Graves' ophthalmopathy. Both conserved end residues are part of each CDR3. The D gene is left open where the match is weak. The listing skips clone size in some rows; elsewhere it reads once, few, many or a size class.

d_call	cdr3_length	clone_size	j_call	v_call	cdr3_aa	cdr3_nt
-	17	few	TRBJ1-1	TRBV7-9	CASSPGSSGDLDTEAFF	TGTGCCAGCAGCCCCGGTTCGTCAGGCGACTTGGACACTGAAGCTTTCTTT
TRBD1	16	-	TRBJ2-7	TRBV7-9	CASSLGQAIFSYEQYF	TGTGCCAGCAGCCTGGGACAGGCGATCTTTTCCTACGAGCAGTACTTC
-	14	-	TRBJ1-1	TRBV7-9	CASSLGRFRTEAFF	TGTGCCAGCAGCTTAGGAAGATTCCGGACTGAAGCTTTCTTT
-	16	few	TRBJ2-7	TRBV4-1	CASSQDRTSIRNEQYF	TGCGCCAGCAGCCAAGATAGGACATCCATTAGGAACGAGCAGTACTTC
-	15	once	TRBJ2-4	TRBV18	CASSPRDIAKNIQYF	TGTGCCAGCTCACCTAGAGATATAGCCAAAAACATTCAGTACTTC
-	14	-	TRBJ1-5	TRBV19	CASRNTGTSAPQHF	TGTGCCAGTAGGAATACAGGGACGTCCGCGCCCCAGCATTTT
-	12	many	TRBJ1-1	TRBV20-1	CSARQPSTEAFF	TGCAGTGCTCGACAGCCCAGCACTGAAGCTTTCTTT
-	14	-	TRBJ2-3	TRBV6-1	CASKWDPSTDTQYF	TGTGCCAGCAAATGGGACCCTAGCACAGATACGCAGTATTTT
TRBD1	17	-	TRBJ1-5	TRBV6-1	CASSGTGGHISNQPQHF	TGTGCCAGCAGCGGTACAGGGGGCCATATTAGCAATCAGCCCCAGCATTTT
TRBD2	16	few	TRBJ2-3	TRBV29-1	CSVELLAGGSTDTQYF	TGCAGCGTTGAACTACTAGCGGGAGGATCGACAGATACGCAGTATTTT
TRBD1	14	once	TRBJ1-4	TRBV28	CASSQTGAGEKLFF	TGTGCCAGCAGCCAGACAGGGGCTGGTGAAAAACTGTTTTTT
-	12	-	TRBJ2-7	TRBV7-9	CASSFKVGGQYF	TGTGCCAGCAGCTTTAAAGTTGGCGGGCAGTACTTC
-	15	few	TRBJ1-1	TRBV12-3/TRBV12-4	CASTLIGGAGAEAFF	TGTGCCAGCACCCTCATCGGGGGGGCGGGTGCTGAAGCTTTCTTT
-	16	once	TRBJ2-5	TRBV5-1	CASSLTATNVQETQYF	TGCGCCAGCAGCTTAACTGCGACTAACGTGCAAGAGACCCAGTACTTC
-	15	-	TRBJ2-1	TRBV5-1	CASKSGPGPYNEQFF	TGCGCCAGCAAAAGCGGCCCCGGGCCCTACAATGAGCAGTTCTTC
-	15	-	TRBJ1-5	TRBV9	CASSQDGYSNQPQHF	TGTGCCAGCAGCCAAGACGGATATAGCAATCAGCCCCAGCATTTT
-	16	-	TRBJ1-5	TRBV6-2/TRBV6-3	CASSYSQPPGNQPQHF	TGTGCCAGCAGTTACTCACAGCCACCGGGCAATCAGCCCCAGCATTTT
-	16	-	TRBJ2-1	TRBV28	CASTSTVVAVSNEQFF	TGTGCCAGCACCTCGACGGTGGTAGCGGTGAGTAATGAGCAGTTCTTC
-	16	many	TRBJ2-6	TRBV3-1	CASSQVPGAGANVLTF	TGTGCCAGCAGCCAAGTCCCAGGGGCTGGGGCCAACGTCCTGACTTTC
-	14	many	TRBJ2-1	TRBV12-3/TRBV12-4	CASSFRQVYNEQFF	TGTGCCAGCAGTTTCAGGCAAGTCTACAATGAGCAGTTCTTC
TRBD1	15	many	TRBJ1-5	TRBV2	CASSEDRLSNQPQHF	TGTGCCAGCAGTGAGGACAGGTTGAGCAATCAGCCCCAGCATTTT
-	11	once	TRBJ2-4	TRBV7-9	CASSSGNIQYF	TGCGCCAGCAGCTCGGGAAACATTCAGTACTTC
TRBD2	15	-	TRBJ2-5	TRBV19	CASSGGRAFQETQYF	TGTGCCAGTAGTGGGGGGAGGGCCTTCCAAGAGACCCAGTACTTC
TRBD2	13	-	TRBJ2-4	TRBV20-1	CSAREEGRGIQYF	TGCAGTGCTAGAGAGGAAGGGAGGGGCATTCAGTACTTC
TRBD1	15	-	TRBJ2-2	TRBV7-2	CASSLRGQGSGELFF	TGTGCCAGCAGCTTACGGGGACAGGGGTCCGGGGAGCTGTTTTTT
TRBD1	16	-	TRBJ2-2	TRBV12-3/TRBV12-4	CASSQQGAVFAGELFF	TGTGCCAGCAGCCAACAGGGGGCGGTCTTCGCCGGGGAGCTGTTTTTT
-	16	-	TRBJ1-4	TRBV5-4	CASSNNLGTTNEKLFF	TGTGCCAGCAGCAATAATTTGGGAACAACTAATGAAAAACTGTTTTTT
-	14	many	TRBJ2-3	TRBV2	CASRGGSPALAQYF	TGTGCCAGCAGAGGGGGGAGCCCGGCTTTAGCGCAGTATTTT
TRBD1	12	-	TRBJ2-5	TRBV19	CASGDRQETQYF	TGTGCCAGTGGGGACAGGCAAGAGACCCAGTACTTC
TRBD1	14	few	TRBJ1-5	TRBV5-1	CASSLGTGSQPQHF	TGCGCCAGCAGCTTGGGGACAGGGAGCCAGCCCCAGCATTTT
TRBD2	16	many	TRBJ2-7	TRBV2	CASSVLRTSGRNEQYF	TGTGCCAGCAGTGTGCTACGGACTAGCGGGAGAAACGAGCAGTACTTC
-	14	few	TRBJ1-2	TRBV27	CASSPRPDNYGYTF	TGTGCCAGCAGTCCCCGACCGGATAACTATGGCTACACCTTC
-	14	many	TRBJ2-3	TRBV3-1	CASSPRRAIDTQYF	TGTGCCAGCAGCCCACGGAGGGCCATAGATACGCAGTATTTT
-	14	-	TRBJ2-1	TRBV6-1	CASSPGSPPMEQFF	TGTGCCAGCAGTCCGGGTTCCCCCCCCATGGAGCAGTTCTTC
TRBD1	15	few	TRBJ2-7	TRBV19	CASRQGARGSYEQYF	TGTGCCAGTCGGCAGGGGGCCCGAGGGTCCTACGAGCAGTACTTC